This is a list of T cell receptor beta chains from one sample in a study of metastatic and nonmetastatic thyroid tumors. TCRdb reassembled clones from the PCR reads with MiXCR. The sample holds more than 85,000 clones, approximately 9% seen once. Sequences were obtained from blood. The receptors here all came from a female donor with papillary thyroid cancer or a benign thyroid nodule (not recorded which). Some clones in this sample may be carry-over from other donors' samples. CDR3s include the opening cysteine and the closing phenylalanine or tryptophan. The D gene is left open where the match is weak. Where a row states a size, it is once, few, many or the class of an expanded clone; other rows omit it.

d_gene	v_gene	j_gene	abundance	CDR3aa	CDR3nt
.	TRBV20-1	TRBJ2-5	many	CSALGETQYF	TGCAGTGCCCTAGGAGAGACCCAGTACTTC
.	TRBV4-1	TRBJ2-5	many	CASSQSRVHQETQYF	TGCGCCAGCAGCCAATCCAGGGTACACCAAGAGACCCAGTACTTC
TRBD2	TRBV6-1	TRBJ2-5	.	CASSRSGGETRYF	TGTGCCAGCAGCCGTAGCGGGGGAGAGACCCGGTACTTC
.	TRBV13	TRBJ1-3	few	CASSEPGLPSSGNTIYF	TGTGCCAGCAGCGAGCCGGGACTTCCCTCCTCTGGAAACACCATATATTTT
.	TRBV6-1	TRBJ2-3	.	CASGPRVGGDTQYF	TGTGCCAGCGGACCTAGAGTTGGGGGAGATACGCAGTATTTT
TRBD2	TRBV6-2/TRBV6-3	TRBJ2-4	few	CASSSRTSGGTKNIQCF	TGTGCCAGCAGTTCCCGGACTAGCGGGGGAACCAAAAACATTCAGTGCTTC
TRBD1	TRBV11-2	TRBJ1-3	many	CASSGQWREGADGNTIYF	TGTGCCAGCAGCGGCCAGTGGCGGGAGGGGGCAGATGGAAACACCATATATTTT
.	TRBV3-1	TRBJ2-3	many	CASSYRSVADTQYF	TGTGCCAGCAGCTACCGGTCTGTCGCAGATACGCAGTATTTT
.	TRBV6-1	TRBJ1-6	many	CASSAGGAPLYSPLHF	TGTGCCAGCAGTGCCGGGGGGGCGCCCCTATATTCACCCCTCCACTTT
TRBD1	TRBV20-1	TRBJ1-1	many	CSARDHRGRVMSDPFQAFF	TGCAGTGCTAGAGATCACAGGGGGCGAGTGATGAGCGACCCTTTTCAAGCTTTCTTT
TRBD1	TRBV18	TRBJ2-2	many	CASSPQGQGNTGELFF	TGTGCCAGCTCACCACAGGGACAGGGTAACACCGGGGAGCTGTTTTTT
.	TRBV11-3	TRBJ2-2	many	CASSLDKGAGELFF	TGTGCCAGCAGCTTAGATAAGGGGGCCGGGGAGCTGTTTTTT
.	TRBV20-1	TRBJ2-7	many	CSARPRVTYEQYF	TGCAGTGCTAGACCCCGCGTCACCTACGAGCAGTACTTC
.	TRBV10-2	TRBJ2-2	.	CASIDPAGRNTGEPFF	TGCGCCAGCATTGACCCAGCAGGGCGGAACACCGGGGAGCCGTTTTTT
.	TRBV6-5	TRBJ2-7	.	CANSYWWPGAYEQYF	TGTGCCAACAGTTACTGGTGGCCGGGGGCCTACGAGCAGTACTTC
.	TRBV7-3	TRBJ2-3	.	CASSPLRDDTRYF	TGTGCCAGCAGCCCCCTACGTGACGATACGCGGTATTTT
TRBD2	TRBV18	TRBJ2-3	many	CASSRFPAGGQTDTQYF	TGTGCCAGCTCTCGTTTCCCAGCGGGGGGGCAAACAGATACGCAGTATTTT
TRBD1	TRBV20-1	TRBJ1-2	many	CSARMTGLGGYTF	TGCAGTGCTAGAATGACAGGGCTGGGAGGCTACACCTTC
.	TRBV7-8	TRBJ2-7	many	CASSLGVGATYEQYF	TGTGCCAGCAGCTTAGGGGTAGGGGCTACCTACGAGCAGTACTTC
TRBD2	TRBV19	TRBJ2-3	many	CASSKRGGSGTDTQYF	TGTGCCAGTAGTAAGCGGGGGGGCTCGGGCACAGATACGCAGTATTTT
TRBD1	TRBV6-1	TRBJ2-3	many	CASSAQTGGTDTQYF	TGTGCCAGCAGTGCCCAGACAGGGGGCACAGATACGCAGTATTTT
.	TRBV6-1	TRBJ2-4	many	CASRDSQEAKNIQYF	TGTGCCAGCAGGGACAGCCAAGAAGCCAAAAACATTCAGTACTTC
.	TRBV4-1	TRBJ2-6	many	CASSQDHLSGANVLTF	TGCGCCAGCAGCCAAGATCATCTCTCTGGGGCCAACGTCCTGACTTTC
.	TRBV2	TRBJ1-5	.	CASSKDTNQPQHF	TGTGCCAGCAGTAAAGACACGAATCAGCCCCAGCATTTT
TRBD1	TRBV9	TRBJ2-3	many	CASSGQGGDTQYF	TGTGCCAGCAGCGGACAGGGGGGAGATACGCAGTATTTT
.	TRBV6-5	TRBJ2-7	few	CASSYSGAQGIREQYF	TGTGCCAGCAGTTATTCTGGTGCGCAGGGAATACGCGAGCAGTACTTC
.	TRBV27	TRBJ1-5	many	CASSLNPTGSSNQPQHF	TGTGCCAGCAGTTTAAACCCAACAGGGTCGAGCAATCAGCCCCAGCATTTT
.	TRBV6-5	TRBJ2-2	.	CASSYSGLTNTGELFF	TGTGCCAGCAGTTACTCTGGCCTCACGAACACCGGGGAGCTGTTTTTT
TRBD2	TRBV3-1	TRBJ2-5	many	CASSIRAGAIQETQYF	TGTGCCAGCAGCATCCGAGCGGGGGCGATACAAGAGACCCAGTACTTC
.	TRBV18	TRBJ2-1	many	CASSLPGNEQFF	TGTGCCAGCTCACTGCCGGGCAATGAGCAGTTCTTC
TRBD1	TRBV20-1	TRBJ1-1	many	CSARERDRVTEAFF	TGCAGTGCTAGGGAACGGGACAGGGTGACTGAAGCTTTCTTT
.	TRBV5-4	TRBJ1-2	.	CASSFNHGEGYTF	TGTGCCAGCAGCTTTAATCACGGGGAGGGCTACACCTTC
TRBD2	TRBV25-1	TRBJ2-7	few	CAITGHGDGGGSYEQYF	TGTGCCATCACCGGCCACGGAGACGGGGGGGGGTCCTACGAGCAGTACTTC
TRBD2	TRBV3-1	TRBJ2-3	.	CTSSPAGGGADTQYF	TGTACCAGCAGCCCGGCGGGCGGGGGGGCAGATACGCAGTATTTT
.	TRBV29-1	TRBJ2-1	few	CSHLRAGLGYNEQFF	TGCAGCCACCTCCGAGCCGGGCTGGGTTACAATGAGCAGTTCTTC
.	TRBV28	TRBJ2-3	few	CASSRDILGDADTQYF	TGTGCCAGCAGCCGGGACATTTTAGGGGACGCAGATACGCAGTATTTT
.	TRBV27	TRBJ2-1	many	CASSRGSYNEQFF	TGTGCCAGCAGCCGGGGCTCCTACAATGAGCAGTTCTTC
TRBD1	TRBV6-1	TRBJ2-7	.	CASSEVNAGGYEQYF	TGTGCCAGCAGTGAAGTGAATGCAGGGGGCTACGAGCAGTACTTC
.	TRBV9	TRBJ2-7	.	CASSVGGGEQYF	TGTGCCAGCAGCGTCGGAGGGGGAGAGCAGTACTTC
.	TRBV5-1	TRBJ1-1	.	CASSSGSPLTEAFF	TGCGCCAGCAGCTCCGGGAGCCCCCTCACTGAAGCTTTCTTT
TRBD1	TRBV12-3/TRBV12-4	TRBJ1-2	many	CASRPGQSNYGYTF	TGTGCCAGCAGGCCGGGACAGAGTAACTATGGCTACACCTTC
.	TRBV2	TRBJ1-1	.	CAITPTGNRHEAFF	TGTGCCATCACCCCCACAGGGAATCGGCATGAAGCTTTCTTT
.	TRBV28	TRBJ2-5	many	CASSTTGRETQYF	TGTGCCAGCAGTACGACAGGGAGGGAGACCCAGTACTTC
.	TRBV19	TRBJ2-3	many	CASSTEEDTQYF	TGTGCCAGTAGTACAGAGGAGGATACGCAGTATTTT
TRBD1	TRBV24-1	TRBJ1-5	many	CATSQGVQPQHF	TGTGCCACCAGTCAGGGGGTACAGCCCCAGCATTTT
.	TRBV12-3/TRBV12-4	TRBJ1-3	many	CASSSREGLGNTIYF	TGTGCCAGCAGTTCGCGTGAGGGGCTCGGTAACACCATATATTTT
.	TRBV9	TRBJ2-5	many	CASSVGTAPRETQYF	TGTGCCAGCAGCGTAGGGACAGCCCCAAGAGAGACCCAGTACTTC
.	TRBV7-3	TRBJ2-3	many	CASSPSPTDTQYF	TGTGCCAGCAGTCCTAGCCCCACAGATACGCAGTATTTT
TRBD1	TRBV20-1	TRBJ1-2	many	CSARSSTGGGLWGYTF	TGCAGTGCTAGGTCCTCGACAGGGGGCGGACTCTGGGGCTACACCTTC
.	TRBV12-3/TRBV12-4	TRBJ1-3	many	CASSSWGNTIYF	TGTGCCAGCAGTTCTTGGGGAAACACCATATATTTT